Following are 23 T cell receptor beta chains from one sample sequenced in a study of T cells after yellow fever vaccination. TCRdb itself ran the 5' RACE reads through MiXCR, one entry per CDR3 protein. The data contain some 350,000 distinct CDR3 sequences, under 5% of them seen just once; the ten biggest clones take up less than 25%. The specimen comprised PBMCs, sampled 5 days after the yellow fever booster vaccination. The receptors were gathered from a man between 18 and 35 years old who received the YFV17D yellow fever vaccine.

CDR3 coding DNA: TGTGCCAGCAGCTATTACGGGACCGAGGGGGGCAATGAGCAGTTCTTC. Protein sequence: CASSYYGTEGGNEQFF. V usage is TRBV5-5 and J usage is TRBJ2-1; D may be TRBD1 or TRBD2 (6 bases each). Deletions cut 3 bases from V and 6 bases from J, with 19 bases between. Germline CDR1 and CDR2: SGHKS and YYEKEE (reference sequence). The CDR3 contains 16 residues.

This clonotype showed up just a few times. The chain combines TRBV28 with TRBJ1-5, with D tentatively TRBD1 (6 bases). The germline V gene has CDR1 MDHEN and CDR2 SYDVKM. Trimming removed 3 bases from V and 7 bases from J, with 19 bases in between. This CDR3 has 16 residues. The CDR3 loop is CASSFPRAGAKQPQHF. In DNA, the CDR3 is TGTGCCAGCAGTTTCCCCCGAGCGGGGGCTAAACAGCCCCAGCATTTT.

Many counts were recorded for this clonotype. The CDR3 sequence is CASSLGALNSPLHF. The CDR3, as DNA: TGTGCCAGCAGTTTAGGGGCCCTAAATTCACCCCTCCACTTT. The chain couples TRBV12-3 or TRBV12-4 to TRBJ1-6; D call uncertain. The CDR3 totals 14 residues. V lost 1 base to trimming and J lost 7 bases, with 8 bases between them.

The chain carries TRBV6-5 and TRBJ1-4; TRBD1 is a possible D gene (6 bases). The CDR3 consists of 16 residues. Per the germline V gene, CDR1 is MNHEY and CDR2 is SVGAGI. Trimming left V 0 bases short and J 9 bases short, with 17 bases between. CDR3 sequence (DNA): TGTGCCAGCAGTTACTCGCGGGGGCCCCTACGGAAAAAACTGTTTTTT. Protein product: CASSYSRGPLRKKLFF.

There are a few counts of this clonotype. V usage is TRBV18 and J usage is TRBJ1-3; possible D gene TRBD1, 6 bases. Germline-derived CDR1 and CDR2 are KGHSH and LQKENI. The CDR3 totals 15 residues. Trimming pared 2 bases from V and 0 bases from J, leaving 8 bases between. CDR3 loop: CASSPTGSSGNTIYF. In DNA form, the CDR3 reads TGTGCCAGCTCACCAACAGGGAGCTCTGGAAACACCATATATTTT.

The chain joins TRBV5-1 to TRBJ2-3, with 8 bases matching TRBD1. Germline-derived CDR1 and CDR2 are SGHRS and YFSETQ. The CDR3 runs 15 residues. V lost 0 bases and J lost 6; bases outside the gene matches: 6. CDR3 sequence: CASSLAGQVGDTQYF. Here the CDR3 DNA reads TGCGCCAGCAGCTTGGCGGGACAGGTTGGGGATACGCAGTATTTT.

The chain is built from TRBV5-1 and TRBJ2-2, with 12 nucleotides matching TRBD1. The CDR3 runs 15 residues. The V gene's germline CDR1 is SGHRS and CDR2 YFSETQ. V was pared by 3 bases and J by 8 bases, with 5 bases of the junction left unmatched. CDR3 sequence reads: CASSSGQGATGELFF. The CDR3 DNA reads TGCGCCAGCAGCTCGGGACAGGGGGCGACTGGGGAGCTGTTTTTT.

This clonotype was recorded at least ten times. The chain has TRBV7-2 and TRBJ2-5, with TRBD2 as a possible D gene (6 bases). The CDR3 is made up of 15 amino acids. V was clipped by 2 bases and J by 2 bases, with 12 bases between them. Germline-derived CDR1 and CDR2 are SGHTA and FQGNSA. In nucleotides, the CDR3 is TGTGCCAGCAGCTTATTTCGGGGGTCACAAGAGACCCAGTACTTC. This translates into CASSLFRGSQETQYF.

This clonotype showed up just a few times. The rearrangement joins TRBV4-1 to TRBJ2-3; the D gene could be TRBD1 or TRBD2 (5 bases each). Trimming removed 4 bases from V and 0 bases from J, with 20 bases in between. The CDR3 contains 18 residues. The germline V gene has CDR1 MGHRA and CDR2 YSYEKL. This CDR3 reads CASSLQTGTDTSTDTQYF. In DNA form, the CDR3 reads TGCGCCAGCAGCCTCCAGACCGGGACCGACACTAGCACAGATACGCAGTATTTT.

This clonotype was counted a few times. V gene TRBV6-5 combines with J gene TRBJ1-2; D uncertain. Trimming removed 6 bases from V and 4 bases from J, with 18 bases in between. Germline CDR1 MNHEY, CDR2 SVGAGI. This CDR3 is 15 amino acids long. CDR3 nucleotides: TGTGCCAGCAGCCCCCTCGAGGCAGGCTCCTATGGCTACACCTTC. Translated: CASSPLEAGSYGYTF.

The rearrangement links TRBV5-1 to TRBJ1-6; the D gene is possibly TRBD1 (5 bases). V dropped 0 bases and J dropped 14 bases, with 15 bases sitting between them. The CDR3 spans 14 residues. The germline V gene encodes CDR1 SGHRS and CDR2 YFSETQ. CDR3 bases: TGCGCCAGCAGCTTGGATACGCAGCGGGGGTCCCTCCACTTT. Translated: CASSLDTQRGSLHF.

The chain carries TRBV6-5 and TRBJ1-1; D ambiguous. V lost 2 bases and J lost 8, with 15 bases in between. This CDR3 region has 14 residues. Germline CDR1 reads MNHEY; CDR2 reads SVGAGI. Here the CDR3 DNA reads TGTGCCAGCAGTTACATTGCCAGTATAGCCGAAGCTTTCTTT. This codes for CASSYIASIAEAFF.

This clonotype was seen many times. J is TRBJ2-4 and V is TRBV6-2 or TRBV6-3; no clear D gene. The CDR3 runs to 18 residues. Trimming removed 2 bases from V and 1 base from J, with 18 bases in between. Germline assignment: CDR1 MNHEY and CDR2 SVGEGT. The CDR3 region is CASSYAWDGAPAKNIQYF. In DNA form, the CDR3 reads TGTGCCAGCAGTTACGCCTGGGATGGAGCGCCCGCCAAAAACATTCAGTACTTC.

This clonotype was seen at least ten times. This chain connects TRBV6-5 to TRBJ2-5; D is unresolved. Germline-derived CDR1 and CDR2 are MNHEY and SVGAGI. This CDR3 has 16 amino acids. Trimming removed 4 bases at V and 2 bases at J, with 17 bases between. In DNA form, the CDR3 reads TGTGCCAGCAGTTTTGGTATTGCAGCATCACAAGAGACCCAGTACTTC. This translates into CASSFGIAASQETQYF.

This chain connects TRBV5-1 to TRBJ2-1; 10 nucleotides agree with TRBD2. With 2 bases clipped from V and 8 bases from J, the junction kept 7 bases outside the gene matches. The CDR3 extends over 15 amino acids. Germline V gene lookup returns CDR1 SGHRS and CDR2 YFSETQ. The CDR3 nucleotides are TGCGCCAGCAGCTTACTAGCGGGGCCTGTCGATGAGCAGTTCTTC. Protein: CASSLLAGPVDEQFF.

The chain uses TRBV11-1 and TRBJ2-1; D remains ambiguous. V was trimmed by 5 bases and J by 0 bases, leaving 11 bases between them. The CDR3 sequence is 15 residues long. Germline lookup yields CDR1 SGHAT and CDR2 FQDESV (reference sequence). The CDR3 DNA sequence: TGTGCCAGCAGCCCACATATAGACTCCTACAATGAGCAGTTCTTC. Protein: CASSPHIDSYNEQFF. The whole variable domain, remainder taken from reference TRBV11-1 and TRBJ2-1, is EAEVAQSPRYKITEKSQAVAFWCDPISGHATLYWYRQILGQGPELLVQFQDESVVDDSQLPKDRFSAERLKGVDSTLKIQPAELGDSAMYLCASSPHIDSYNEQFFGPGTRLTVL.

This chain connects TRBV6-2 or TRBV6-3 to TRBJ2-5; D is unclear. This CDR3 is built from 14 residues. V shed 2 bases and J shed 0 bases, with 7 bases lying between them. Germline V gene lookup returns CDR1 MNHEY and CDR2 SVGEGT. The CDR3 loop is CASSYVRYQETQYF. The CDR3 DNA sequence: TGTGCCAGCAGTTACGTACGTTACCAAGAGACCCAGTACTTC.

DNA of the CDR3: TGTGCCAGCAGTGTGGTCAGTTCGAACACCGGGGAGCTGTTTTTT. Translated: CASSVVSSNTGELFF. The V and J genes are TRBV2 and TRBJ2-2; no definite D call. The CDR3 is made up of 15 amino acids. Germline V gene data show CDR1 as SNHLY and CDR2 as FYNNEI. The germline V and J ends were trimmed by 4 bases and 0 bases, with 9 bases remaining between them.

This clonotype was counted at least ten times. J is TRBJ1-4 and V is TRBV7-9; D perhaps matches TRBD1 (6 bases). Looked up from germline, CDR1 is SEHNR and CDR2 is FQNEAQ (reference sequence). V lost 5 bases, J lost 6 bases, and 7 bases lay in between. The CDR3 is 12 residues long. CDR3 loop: CASSRTDEKLFF. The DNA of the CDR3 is TGTGCCAGCAGCCGGACAGATGAAAAACTGTTTTTT.

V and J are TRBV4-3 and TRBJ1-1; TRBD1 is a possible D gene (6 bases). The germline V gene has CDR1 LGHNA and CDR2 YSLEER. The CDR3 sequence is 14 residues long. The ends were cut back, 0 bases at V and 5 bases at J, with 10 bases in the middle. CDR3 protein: CASSQEQGRTEAFF. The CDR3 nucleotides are TGCGCCAGCAGCCAAGAACAGGGTCGGACTGAAGCTTTCTTT.

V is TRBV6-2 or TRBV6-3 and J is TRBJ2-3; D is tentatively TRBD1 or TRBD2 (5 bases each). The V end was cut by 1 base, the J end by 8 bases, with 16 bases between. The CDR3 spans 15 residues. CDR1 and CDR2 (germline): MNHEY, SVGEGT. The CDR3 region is CASSYFGTARGTQYF. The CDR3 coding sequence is TGTGCCAGCAGTTACTTCGGGACGGCACGGGGTACGCAGTATTTT.

CDR3 sequence reads: CASSLTSDRAYEQYV. CDR3 DNA: TGTGCCAGCAGCTTAACCTCCGACAGGGCCTACGAGCAGTACGTC. This sequence joins TRBV11-2 and TRBJ2-7; TRBD1 agrees at 7 bases. J gave up 2 bases and V 2 bases, and 6 bases lay outside the gene matches. The CDR3 spans 15 residues. Germline CDR1 is SGHAT and CDR2 is FQNNGV.

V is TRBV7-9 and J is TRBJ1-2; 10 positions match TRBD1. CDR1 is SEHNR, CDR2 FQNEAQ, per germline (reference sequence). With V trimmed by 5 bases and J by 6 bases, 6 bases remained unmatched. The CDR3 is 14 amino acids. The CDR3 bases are TGTGCCAGCAGCCTCCGGGACAGGGGAGATGGCTACACCTTC. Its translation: CASSLRDRGDGYTF.